This TCR beta chain was captured by sequencing in a study of OX40 agonist ivuxolimab in advanced cancers. The overall study: An anti-OX40 (CD134) antibody with agonistic activity, ivuxolimab, was administered to patients. Recorded diagnoses for dose-escalation patients were hepatocellular carcinoma, melanoma, renal cell or head and neck cancer.

Some clones are missing from TCRdb's copy, which holds only in-frame ones; the method was immunoSEQ multiplex PCR. The repertoire has nearly 80,000 clones, about 91% of them found once; the top ten carry roughly 6.9%. Broader study findings: Some patients who did not respond also had low normalized T-cell clonal expansion.

Points on this clone: Antigen specificity is unknown.

The source is an adult with an advanced solid tumor such as melanoma, head and neck, liver or kidney cancer. The sequences come from CD4+ or CD8+ T cells sorted from blood, collected in a trial of the OX40 agonist ivuxolimab.

The CDR3 sequence: CASRRGRGKETEQYF. The CDR3 coding sequence is TGTGCCAGCAGGAGGGGGCGGGGGAAAGAAACCGAGCAGTACTTC. V usage is TRBV2 and J usage is TRBJ2-7; the D gene could be TRBD1 or TRBD2 (7 bases each). Germline V lookup: CDR1 SNHLY, CDR2 FYNNEI. The length of the CDR3 is 15 residues. V lost 6 bases and J 6 bases, leaving 21 bases between the germline ends.